The 24 T cell receptor beta chains below were found in one sample sequenced in a study of beta chain features in type 1 diabetes. cDNA synthesis used the whole RNA isolate, giving expressed TCRB sequences. TCRdb keeps only in-frame clones here, not all; method: immunoSEQ multiplex PCR. The sample gives about 9,400 clones, around 82% of which show up once; more than 1.3% is in the top ten. The sequencing sample was made of Tregs from blood. The receptors were sampled from a woman aged 18-29 years in good health.

The V gene is TRBV5-4, the J gene TRBJ2-1; 9 nucleotides line up with TRBD1. V lost 1 base and J lost 9; bases outside the gene matches: 8. The CDR3 extends over 15 amino acids. Germline values: CDR1 SGHNT, CDR2 YYREEE (reference sequence). The chain's CDR3 is CASSLPGTGRGEQFF. CDR3 nucleotide sequence: TGTGCCAGCAGCTTGCCAGGGACAGGGAGAGGTGAGCAGTTCTTC.

The rearrangement joins TRBV7-9 to TRBJ1-2; D remains unclear. Germline CDR1 SEHNR, CDR2 FQNEAQ (reference sequence). The CDR3 runs 15 residues. V lost 0 bases and J 8 bases, leaving 16 bases between the germline ends. The CDR3 reads CASSLARGIRTGYTF. The CDR3 nucleotides are TGTGCCAGCAGCTTAGCGAGAGGGATCCGGACCGGCTACACCTTC.

Only a few counts were recorded for this clone. CDR3 amino acids: CASSQVGLAGVNEQFF. CDR3 DNA sequence: TGCGCCAGCAGCCAAGTCGGGCTAGCGGGAGTTAATGAGCAGTTCTTC. J is TRBJ2-1 and V is TRBV4-1; 10 bases match TRBD2. Germline CDR1 reads MGHRA; CDR2 reads YSYEKL. The V segment lost 1 base and the J segment 7 bases; nucleotides outside the gene matches: 7. This CDR3 spans 16 amino acids.

This chain uses TRBV2 with TRBJ1-2, with D tentatively TRBD1 (5 bases). Trimming took off 5 bases at V and 8 bases at J, with 15 bases between the two ends. This CDR3 is built from 13 residues. From germline, CDR1 is SNHLY and CDR2 FYNNEI. The CDR3 loop is CASSPGGGTGYTF. The CDR3 DNA follows: TGTGCCAGCAGTCCCGGGGGGGGAACGGGCTACACCTTC.

This clone was recorded a few times. This chain uses TRBV21-1 with TRBJ1-1; the table calls TRBD1, which could not be checked here. TRBV21-1 is shown as a pseudogene. CDR3 length: 13 residues. This CDR3 reads CARGVKENTEAFF. For the CDR3, the DNA is TGTGCCAGAGGGGTGAAAGAGAACACTGAAGCTTTCTTT.

V and J are TRBV10-3 and TRBJ1-1; D uncertain. V was trimmed by 4 bases and J by 1 base, leaving 13 bases between them. This CDR3 comprises 15 residues. Germline-derived CDR1 and CDR2 are ENHRY and SYGVKD. The CDR3 loop reads CAISAARRENTEAFF. Written as DNA, the CDR3 is TGTGCCATCAGTGCTGCTAGGCGGGAGAACACTGAAGCTTTCTTT.

The chain joins TRBV18 to TRBJ2-4; D ambiguous. Germline CDR1 is KGHSH and CDR2 is LQKENI. The CDR3 extends over 13 amino acids. V was shortened by 3 bases and J by 7 bases, with 10 bases between the two germline ends. CDR3 loop: CASSPTRANIQYF. For the CDR3, the DNA is TGTGCCAGCTCACCTACCAGAGCGAACATTCAGTACTTC.

This clone turned up a few times. The gene calls are TRBV6-6 and TRBJ2-4; weak D call: TRBD1 (5 bases). Trimming stripped 3 bases from V and 2 bases from J, with 11 bases between. Germline assignment: CDR1 MNHNY and CDR2 SVGAGI (reference sequence). The CDR3 has 15 residues. This chain's CDR3 is CASSYTAGTKNIQYF. Written as DNA, the CDR3 is TGTGCCAGCAGTTATACGGCAGGGACCAAAAACATTCAGTACTTC.

The chain recombines TRBV19 with TRBJ2-5; 10 nucleotides match TRBD1. Gene TRBJ2-7 matches the end of the DNA better, so the J call may be wrong. This CDR3 spans 16 amino acids. The germline CDR1 and CDR2 sequences are LNHDA and SQIVND (reference sequence). CDR3 sequence (DNA): TGTGCCAGCAGGGGACCGGGACAGGGGAGGCTCTACGAGCAGTACTTC. This gives the protein CASRGPGQGRLYEQYF.

This clone has a handful of counts. This chain links TRBV5-1 with TRBJ2-3; 8 bases map to TRBD1. V was pared by 0 bases and J by 5 bases, with 8 bases of the junction left unmatched. Germline V CDR1 and CDR2: SGHRS, YFSETQ. CDR3 length: 16 residues. The CDR3 region has the DNA TGCGCCAGCAGCTTGGGTCGCAGGGGGCCGCTAGATACGCAGTATTTT. Amino acids: CASSLGRRGPLDTQYF.

The V and J genes are TRBV7-6 and TRBJ2-1, with TRBD2 identical over 11 bases. This CDR3 region has 20 residues. Germline V gene sequence: CDR1 SGHVS, CDR2 FNYEAQ. J gave up 0 bases and V 2 bases, and 12 bases lay outside the gene matches. The CDR3 reads CASSLRQGLAAPVSYNEQFF. The DNA for the CDR3 is TGTGCCAGCAGCTTACGGCAGGGACTAGCGGCCCCCGTCTCCTACAATGAGCAGTTCTTC.

Only a few counts were recorded for this clone. This sequence joins TRBV5-1 and TRBJ2-1, with D perhaps TRBD1 (5 bases). This CDR3 has 14 amino acids. Trimming left V 2 bases short and J 5 bases short, with 11 bases between. Germline CDR1 reads SGHRS; CDR2 reads YFSETQ. The CDR3 coding sequence is TGCGCCAGCAGCTTTTGGGGCCGCGACAATGAGCAGTTCTTC. Translation: CASSFWGRDNEQFF.

The CDR3 DNA reads as TGCAGCGTTGGGGACAGGGGTGACTATGGCTACACCTTC. Translating gives CSVGDRGDYGYTF. V usage is TRBV29-1 and J usage is TRBJ1-2, with 10 bases aligning to TRBD1. The trim removed 4 bases at V and 3 bases at J, leaving 2 bases unmatched. CDR3 length: 13 residues. In germline, CDR1 is SQVTM, CDR2 ANQGSEA.

The V and J genes are TRBV30 and TRBJ1-2; weak D call: TRBD1 (5 bases). Germline assignment: CDR1 GTSNPN and CDR2 SVGIG (reference sequence). V was pared by 2 bases and J by 4 bases, with 17 bases between. The length of the CDR3 is 15 residues. The CDR3 region is CAWSRGGGARYGYTF. CDR3 coding DNA: TGTGCCTGGAGTAGAGGTGGTGGGGCGCGCTATGGCTACACCTTC.

The chain has TRBV18 and TRBJ1-1; 10 bases are a match to TRBD1. The CDR3 is 16 residues long. The trim removed 6 bases at V and 1 base at J, leaving 8 bases unmatched. Germline lookup yields CDR1 KGHSH and CDR2 LQKENI. The CDR3 loop reads CASSPRQGAGNTEAFF. DNA of the CDR3: TGTGCCAGCTCCCCGCGACAGGGGGCCGGGAACACTGAAGCTTTCTTT.

J is TRBJ2-7 and V is TRBV7-8; no firm D call. The V gene's germline CDR1 is SGHVS and CDR2 FQNEAQ. The CDR3 sequence is 14 residues long. Trimming pared 0 bases from V and 8 bases from J, leaving 14 bases between. The CDR3 region is CASSLAIEIAQQYF. Here the CDR3 DNA reads TGTGCCAGCAGCTTAGCGATTGAAATAGCCCAGCAGTACTTC. Complete variable domain (other parts from reference TRBV7-8 and TRBJ2-7): GAGVSQSPRYKVAKRGQDVALRCDPISGHVSLFWYQQALGQGPEFLTYFQNEAQLDKSGLPSDRFFAERPEGSVSTLKIQRTQQEDSAVYLCASSLAIEIAQQYFGPGTRLTVT.

This clone showed up just once. The J gene is TRBJ2-1, the V gene TRBV5-5; D might be TRBD2 (5 bases). The germline V gene encodes CDR1 SGHKS and CDR2 YYEKEE (reference sequence). V lost 0 bases and J lost 4, with 17 bases in between. The CDR3 is made up of 17 amino acids. DNA of the CDR3: TGTGCCAGCAGCTTGGACCTCCCGGGAAGGACTTACAATGAGCAGTTCTTC. Translated, it gives CASSLDLPGRTYNEQFF.

This chain's CDR3 is CASSLTGRNEQFF. CDR3 DNA sequence: TGTGCCAGCAGTTTAACAGGGCGGAATGAGCAGTTCTTC. The chain is built from TRBV2 and TRBJ2-1; possibly TRBD1 for D (6 bases). V was shortened by 5 bases and J by 7 bases, with 12 bases between the two germline ends. Germline CDR1 SNHLY, CDR2 FYNNEI. This CDR3 has 13 residues.

This clone was found once. This chain joins TRBV5-1 and TRBJ2-5; 8 nucleotides align to TRBD1. The CDR3 covers 15 residues. Germline assignment: CDR1 SGHRS and CDR2 YFSETQ. The ends lost 4 bases at V and 1 base at J; junction bases unmatched: 6. Here the CDR3 DNA reads TGCGCCAGCAGCCCTCAAACAGGGGGCCAAGAGACCCAGTACTTC. This sequence encodes CASSPQTGGQETQYF.

J is TRBJ2-7 and V is TRBV6-1; 7 bases align to TRBD1. The CDR3 is 12 residues long. Germline V lookup: CDR1 MNHNS, CDR2 SASEGT. With 10 bases clipped from V and 6 bases from J, the junction kept 9 bases outside the gene matches. In DNA, the CDR3 is TGTGCCATACGGACAGGTTTCTCCGAGCAGTACTTC. Translation gives CAIRTGFSEQYF.

The gene calls are TRBV6-6 and TRBJ2-7; TRBD2 is a possible D gene (6 bases). The length of the CDR3 is 15 residues. Trimming stripped 5 bases from V and 3 bases from J, with 17 bases between. Germline CDR1 MNHNY, CDR2 SVGAGI (reference sequence). The CDR3 sequence: CASSRDFGAHYEQYF. The CDR3 DNA sequence: TGTGCCAGCAGTCGGGACTTCGGGGCCCACTACGAGCAGTACTTC.

The J gene is TRBJ2-5, the V gene TRBV4-2; 8 bases match TRBD2. From germline, CDR1 is LGHNA and CDR2 YNFKEQ. J was trimmed by 3 bases and V by 0 bases; bases with no gene match: 3. CDR3 length equals 15 residues. This CDR3 reads CASSQEPAGEETQYF. The DNA of the CDR3 is TGTGCCAGCAGCCAAGAACCAGCGGGAGAAGAGACCCAGTACTTC.

The chain uses TRBV5-1 and TRBJ2-1, with 7 bases identical to TRBD2. J was trimmed by 3 bases and V by 4 bases; bases with no gene match: 10. This CDR3 contains 16 residues. The germline CDR1 and CDR2 sequences are SGHRS and YFSETQ. The CDR3 bases are TGCGCCAGCAGCGAGGGAAGCGGGATCTTCTACAATGAGCAGTTCTTC. Protein sequence: CASSEGSGIFYNEQFF.

The V and J genes are TRBV29-1 and TRBJ2-7; 8 nucleotides align to TRBD1. V lost 4 bases to trimming and J lost 3 bases; unmatched junction nucleotides: 5. This CDR3 region has 13 residues. Germline loops: CDR1 SQVTM, CDR2 ANQGSEA. CDR3 loop: CSVAQGANYEQYF. The CDR3, as DNA: TGCAGCGTTGCGCAGGGGGCCAACTACGAGCAGTACTTC.